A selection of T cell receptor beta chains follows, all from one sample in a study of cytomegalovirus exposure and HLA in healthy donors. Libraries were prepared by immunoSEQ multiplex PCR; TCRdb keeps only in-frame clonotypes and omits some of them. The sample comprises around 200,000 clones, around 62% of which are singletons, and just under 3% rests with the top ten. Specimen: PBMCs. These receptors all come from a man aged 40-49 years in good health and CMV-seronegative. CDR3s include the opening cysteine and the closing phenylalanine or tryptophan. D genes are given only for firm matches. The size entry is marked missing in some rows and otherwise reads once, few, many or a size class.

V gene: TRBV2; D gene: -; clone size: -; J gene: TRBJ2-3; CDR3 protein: CASRPQGSSTDTQYF; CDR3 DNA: TGTGCCAGCAGGCCACAGGGAAGTAGCACAGATACGCAGTATTTT
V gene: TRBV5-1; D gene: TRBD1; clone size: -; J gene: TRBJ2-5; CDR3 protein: CASTKQDRGQLQETQYF; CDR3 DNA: TGCGCCAGCACCAAACAAGACAGGGGACAGCTCCAAGAGACCCAGTACTTC
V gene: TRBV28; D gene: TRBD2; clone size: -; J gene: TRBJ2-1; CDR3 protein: CASSSTSGYNEQFF; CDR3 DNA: TGTGCCAGCAGTTCGACTAGCGGTTACAATGAGCAGTTCTTC
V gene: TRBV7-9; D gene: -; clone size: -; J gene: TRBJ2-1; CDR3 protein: CASSLLQAAYNEQFF; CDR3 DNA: TGTGCCAGCAGCTTATTGCAAGCGGCCTACAATGAGCAGTTCTTC
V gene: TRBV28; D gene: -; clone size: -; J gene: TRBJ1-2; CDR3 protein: CASTVRGEVGAEGYTF; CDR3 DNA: TGTGCCAGCACCGTTCGGGGGGAGGTGGGGGCGGAAGGCTACACCTTC
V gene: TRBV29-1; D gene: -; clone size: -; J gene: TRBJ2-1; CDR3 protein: CSAEPTPNNEQFF; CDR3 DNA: TGCAGCGCCGAGCCCACCCCCAACAATGAGCAGTTCTTC
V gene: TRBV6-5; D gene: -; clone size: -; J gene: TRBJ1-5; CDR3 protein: CASKEGNQPQHF; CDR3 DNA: TGTGCCAGCAAGGAGGGCAATCAGCCCCAGCATTTT
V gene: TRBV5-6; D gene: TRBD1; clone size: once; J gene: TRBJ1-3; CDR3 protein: CASSTQGASGNTIYF; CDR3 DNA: TGTGCCAGCAGCACACAGGGGGCATCGGGAAACACCATATATTTT
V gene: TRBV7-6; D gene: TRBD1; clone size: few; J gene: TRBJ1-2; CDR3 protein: CASSRSGGYGYTF; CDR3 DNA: TGTGCCAGCAGCCGTTCAGGGGGCTATGGCTACACCTTC
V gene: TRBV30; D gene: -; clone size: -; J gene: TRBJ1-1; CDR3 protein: CAWSVQGQVNTEAFF; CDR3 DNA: TGTGCCTGGAGTGTACAGGGACAAGTGAACACTGAAGCTTTCTTT
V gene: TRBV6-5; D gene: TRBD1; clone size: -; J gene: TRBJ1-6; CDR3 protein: CASSPDRGEGSPLHF; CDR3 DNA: TGTGCCAGCAGCCCAGACAGGGGAGAGGGTTCACCCCTCCACTTT
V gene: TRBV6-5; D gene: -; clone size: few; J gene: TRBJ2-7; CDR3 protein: CASSRQGGPYEQYF; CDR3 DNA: TGTGCCAGCAGTCGCCAGGGCGGCCCCTACGAGCAGTACTTC
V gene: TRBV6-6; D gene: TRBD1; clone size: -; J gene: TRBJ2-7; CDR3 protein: CASSSLDRGPYEQYF; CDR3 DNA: TGTGCCAGCAGTTCCCTTGACAGGGGACCCTACGAGCAGTACTTC
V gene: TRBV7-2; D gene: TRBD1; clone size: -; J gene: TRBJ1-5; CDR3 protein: CASSLGDRSNQPQHF; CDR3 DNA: TGTGCCAGCAGCTTAGGGGACAGGTCTAATCAGCCCCAGCATTTT
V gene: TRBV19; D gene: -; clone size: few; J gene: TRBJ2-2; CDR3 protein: CASRGLAGSRELFF; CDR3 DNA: TGTGCCAGTAGAGGGCTAGCAGGTTCCCGGGAGCTGTTTTTT
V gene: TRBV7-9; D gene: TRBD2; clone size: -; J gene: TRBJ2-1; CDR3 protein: CSSSLKIIAGGYNEQFF; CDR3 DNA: TGTTCCAGCAGCTTAAAGATAATAGCGGGAGGGTACAATGAGCAGTTCTTC
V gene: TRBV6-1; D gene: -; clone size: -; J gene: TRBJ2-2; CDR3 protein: CASSGGHNTGELFF; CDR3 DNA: TGTGCCAGCAGTGGCGGACATAACACCGGGGAGCTGTTTTTT
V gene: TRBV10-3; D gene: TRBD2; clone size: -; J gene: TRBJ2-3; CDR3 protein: CATTGEGRDTQYF; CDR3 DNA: TGTGCCACCACTGGGGAGGGCAGAGATACGCAGTATTTT
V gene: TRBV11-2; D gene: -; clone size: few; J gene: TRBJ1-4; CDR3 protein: CASSLFGGRGEKLFF; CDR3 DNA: TGTGCCAGCAGCTTGTTCGGGGGGAGAGGAGAAAAACTGTTTTTT
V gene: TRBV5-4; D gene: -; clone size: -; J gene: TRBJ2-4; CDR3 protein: CASSSEAKNIQYF; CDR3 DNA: TGTGCCAGCAGCTCTGAGGCCAAAAACATTCAGTACTTC
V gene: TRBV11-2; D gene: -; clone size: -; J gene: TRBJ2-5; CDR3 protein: CASSLEGGWETQYF; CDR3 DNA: TGTGCCAGCAGCTTAGAAGGCGGGTGGGAGACCCAGTACTTC
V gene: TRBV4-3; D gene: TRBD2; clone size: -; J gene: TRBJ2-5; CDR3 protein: CASSQGAGLAFQETQYF; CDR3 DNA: TGCGCCAGCAGCCAAGGAGCGGGGCTCGCCTTCCAAGAGACCCAGTACTTC
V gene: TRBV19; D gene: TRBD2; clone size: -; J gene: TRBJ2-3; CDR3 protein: CASSMGAGGSSTDTQYF; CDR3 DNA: TGTGCCAGTAGTATGGGAGCGGGGGGGTCTAGCACAGATACGCAGTATTTT
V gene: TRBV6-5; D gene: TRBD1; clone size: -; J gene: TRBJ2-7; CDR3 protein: CASTPGQGDEQYF; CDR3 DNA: TGTGCCAGCACCCCGGGACAGGGTGACGAGCAGTACTTC
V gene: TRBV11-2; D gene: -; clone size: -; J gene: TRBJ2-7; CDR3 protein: CASSPADSYEQYF; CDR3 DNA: TGTGCCAGCAGCCCGGCGGATTCCTACGAGCAGTACTTC
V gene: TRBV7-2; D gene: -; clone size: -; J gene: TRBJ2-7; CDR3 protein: CASSSYYEQYF; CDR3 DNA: TGTGCCAGCAGCTCCTACTACGAGCAGTACTTC
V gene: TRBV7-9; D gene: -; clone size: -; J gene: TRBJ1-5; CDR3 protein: CSSSSVQELNQPQHF; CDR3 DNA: TGTTCCAGCAGCTCGGTACAGGAACTCAATCAGCCCCAGCATTTT
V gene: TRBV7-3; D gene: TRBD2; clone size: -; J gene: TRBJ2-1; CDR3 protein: CASSLVGLAGGRDEQFF; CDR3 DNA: TGTGCCAGCAGCTTAGTGGGACTAGCGGGAGGCCGGGATGAGCAGTTCTTC
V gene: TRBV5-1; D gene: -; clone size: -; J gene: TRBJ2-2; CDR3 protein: CASSPPITGNTGELFF; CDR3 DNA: TGCGCCAGCAGCCCGCCCATTACAGGGAACACCGGGGAGCTGTTTTTT
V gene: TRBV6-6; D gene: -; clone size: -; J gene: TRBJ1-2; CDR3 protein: CASSYYDNSYGYTF; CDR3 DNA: TGTGCCAGCAGTTACTATGACAATAGCTATGGCTACACCTTC
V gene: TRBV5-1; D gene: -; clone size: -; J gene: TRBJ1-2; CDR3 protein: CASSSELQGNGYTF; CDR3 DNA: TGCGCCAGCAGTTCAGAGCTTCAGGGGAATGGCTACACCTTC
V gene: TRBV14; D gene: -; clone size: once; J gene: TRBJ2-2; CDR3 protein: CASSQDRPYTGPSTGELFF; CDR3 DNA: TGTGCCAGCAGCCAAGATCGACCCTATACAGGGCCGAGCACCGGGGAGCTGTTTTTT
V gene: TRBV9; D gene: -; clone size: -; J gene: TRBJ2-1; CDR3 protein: CASSTTRFVEQFF; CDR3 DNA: TGTGCCAGCAGCACGACTCGTTTCGTTGAGCAGTTCTTC
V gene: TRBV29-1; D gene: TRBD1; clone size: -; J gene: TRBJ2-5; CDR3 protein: CSARPTGLGETQYF; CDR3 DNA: TGCAGCGCCCGACCGACAGGGTTGGGAGAGACCCAGTACTTC
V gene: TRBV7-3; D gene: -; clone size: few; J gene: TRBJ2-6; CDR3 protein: CASSYQGSGANVLTF; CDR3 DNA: TGTGCCAGCAGCTACCAGGGTTCTGGGGCCAACGTCCTGACTTTC
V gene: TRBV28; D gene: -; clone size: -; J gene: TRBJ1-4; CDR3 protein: CASRSPGEYEKLFF; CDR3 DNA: TGTGCCAGCCGAAGCCCTGGGGAGTATGAAAAACTGTTTTTT
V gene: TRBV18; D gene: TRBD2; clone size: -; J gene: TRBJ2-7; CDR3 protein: CASSPRASGGGEQYF; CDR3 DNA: TGTGCCAGCTCACCCCGGGCTAGCGGGGGTGGGGAGCAGTACTTC
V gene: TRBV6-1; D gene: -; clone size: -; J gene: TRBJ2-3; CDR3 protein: CASRPQVGVSDTQYF; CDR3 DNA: TGTGCCAGCAGACCCCAAGTAGGGGTATCGGATACGCAGTATTTT